These 25 T cell receptor beta chains were sequenced from one sample in a study of blood T cell repertoires in COVID-19 (dated by TCRdb to about 2020). Library preparation was by the immunoSEQ multiplex PCR assay. TCRdb re-hosts the immuneACCESS table, in-frame sequences only. Its copies lack some clones; in the studies checked, an unresolved V gene accounts for under half of them, and the cause for the rest is not known. This sample gives some 180,000 clones in total; around four fifths of them show up just once. Of the sample, 6.5% to 9% falls within the top ten clones. Sample: peripheral blood. Receptors were obtained from a woman aged 40 to 50 with COVID-19, enrolled during active disease.

The rearrangement uses TRBV11-2 and TRBJ1-2; 8 bases match TRBD1. Germline V lookup: CDR1 SGHAT, CDR2 FQNNGV. After removal of 5 bases from V and 5 bases from J, the junction contained 13 bases not matched to a gene. The CDR3 length is 16 residues. The CDR3 DNA follows: TGTGCCAGCAGCCCAATACGCCGGGACAGGAGTTATGGCTACACCTTC. Protein product: CASSPIRRDRSYGYTF.

This clone was observed a few times. CDR3 bases: TGTGCCAGCAGCTTAATTACCGGTGATCAGCCCCAGCATTTT. As protein: CASSLITGDQPQHF. This sequence joins TRBV7-2 and TRBJ1-5; D remains unclear. The V end was cut by 2 bases, the J end by 5 bases, with 10 bases between. Germline CDR1 reads SGHTA; CDR2 reads FQGNSA. The CDR3 totals 14 residues.

The CDR3 sequence: CASSLQGRTLHF. The CDR3 DNA reads TGTGCCAGCAGTTTACAGGGTCGAACCCTCCACTTT. The chain combines TRBV27 with TRBJ1-6; D is perhaps TRBD1 (5 bases). CDR1 MNHEY and CDR2 SMNVEV come from the germline V gene (reference sequence). Trimming shortened V by 2 bases and J by 14 bases, and 10 bases separated the two germline ends. The CDR3 runs 12 residues.

This clone appeared once. This specimen includes other DNA sequences encoding the same CDR3. This chain links TRBV18 with TRBJ2-7; a possible D gene is TRBD2 (6 bases). CDR1 is KGHSH, CDR2 LQKENI, per germline. Trimming shortened V by 3 bases and J by 2 bases, and 17 bases separated the two germline ends. The CDR3 has 16 residues. CDR3 in DNA: TGTGCCAGCTCACCCGGAGGGGTCCCCGGGGCCTACGAGCAGTACTTC. Translation gives CASSPGGVPGAYEQYF.

The chain recombines TRBV7-9 with TRBJ1-2; D is possibly TRBD1 (6 bases). The germline gives CDR1 SEHNR, CDR2 FQNEAQ (reference sequence). The length of the CDR3 is 14 residues. Deletions cut 2 bases from V and 2 bases from J, with 9 bases between. The chain's CDR3 is CASSLNRDNYGYTF. DNA for the CDR3: TGTGCCAGCAGCTTAAACAGGGACAACTATGGCTACACCTTC.

The chain links TRBV14 to TRBJ2-5; D possibly corresponds to TRBD2 (5 bases). Germline CDR1 and CDR2: SGHDN and FVKESK. Trimming cost V 0 bases and J 2 bases, with 13 bases left between them. This CDR3 comprises 16 residues. The DNA of the CDR3 is TGTGCCAGCAGCCAAGATACCCCGGGGAATCAAGAGACCCAGTACTTC. It is translated as CASSQDTPGNQETQYF.

The chain employs TRBV5-8 and TRBJ2-1, with D perhaps matching TRBD2 (6 bases). CDR3 length equals 15 residues. V was clipped by 4 bases and J by 5 bases, with 16 bases between them. Germline V gene data show CDR1 as SGHTS and CDR2 as YDEGEE. This chain's CDR3 is CASSNDAGIHNEQFF. The CDR3 coding sequence is TGTGCCAGCAGCAATGATGCGGGGATACACAATGAGCAGTTCTTC. Full variable domain (remainder filled in from reference TRBV5-8 and TRBJ2-1): EAGVTQSPTHLIKTRGQQATLRCSPISGHTSVYWYQQALGLGLQFLLWYDEGEERNRGNFPPRFSGRQFPNYSSELNVNALELEDSALYLCASSNDAGIHNEQFFGPGTRLTVL.

The CDR3 sequence is CASPQQDPGEQYF. CDR3 coding DNA: TGCGCCAGTCCCCAACAGGATCCAGGCGAGCAGTACTTC. The chain employs TRBV10-1 and TRBJ2-7; a weak D match, TRBD1 (5 bases). Germline V gene lookup returns CDR1 WNHNN and CDR2 SYGVQD (reference sequence). CDR3 length: 13 amino acids. Deletions cut 9 bases from V and 6 bases from J, with 18 bases between.

The J gene is TRBJ1-2, the V gene TRBV5-5; the D is unclear. The CDR3 runs 14 residues. CDR1 and CDR2 (germline): SGHKS, YYEKEE (reference sequence). Trimming left V 0 bases short and J 1 base short, with 7 bases between. The CDR3, as DNA: TGTGCCAGCAGCTTGGCCGAGGTTAACTATGGCTACACCTTC. This codes for CASSLAEVNYGYTF. Full variable domain (missing parts from reference TRBV5-5 and TRBJ1-2): DAGVTQSPTHLIKTRGQQVTLRCSPISGHKSVSWYQQVLGQGPQFIFQYYEKEERGRGNFPDRFSARQFPNYSSELNVNALLLGDSALYLCASSLAEVNYGYTFGSGTRLTVV.

The chain is built from TRBV27 and TRBJ1-2; no clear D. Trimming pared 2 bases from V and 7 bases from J, leaving 11 bases between. The CDR3 sequence is 13 residues long. Germline assignment: CDR1 MNHEY and CDR2 SMNVEV (reference sequence). CDR3 sequence (DNA): TGTGCCAGCAGTTTACGGCGGGCGGGTGGCTACACCTTC. This encodes CASSLRRAGGYTF.

The chain has TRBV7-8 and TRBJ1-5; no firm D call. Trimming left V 0 bases short and J 2 bases short, with 8 bases between. Germline V CDR1 and CDR2: SGHVS, FQNEAQ. The CDR3 is 15 residues long. CDR3 nucleotide sequence: TGTGCCAGCAGCTTAGCGTGGAGTGGCAATCAGCCCCAGCATTTT. It yields the protein CASSLAWSGNQPQHF.

This chain connects TRBV6-5 to TRBJ2-1, with TRBD1 matching over 8 bases. From germline, CDR1 is MNHEY and CDR2 SVGAGI. The CDR3 is made up of 15 amino acids. The J segment lost 2 bases and the V segment lost 4 bases, leaving 4 bases of the junction unmatched. CDR3 bases: TGTGCCAGCAGTTTTTCCAGGGGGCCCTACAATGAGCAGTTCTTC. This encodes CASSFSRGPYNEQFF.

The V call is TRBV3-1 (or the pseudogene TRBV3-2), the J call TRBJ1-3; D is undetermined. The CDR3 has 14 amino acids. The germline V gene has CDR1 LGHDT and CDR2 YNNKEL (reference sequence). V was pared by 3 bases and J by 3 bases, with 9 bases between. In DNA, the CDR3 is TGTGCCAGCAGCCAGCCAAGGAGTGGAAACACCATATATTTT. This codes for CASSQPRSGNTIYF.

The chain employs TRBV5-1 and TRBJ1-2; 10 bases align to TRBD1. This CDR3 spans 15 amino acids. V lost 3 bases to trimming and J lost 4 bases; unmatched junction nucleotides: 6. Germline V gene data show CDR1 as SGHRS and CDR2 as YFSETQ. CDR3 nucleotide sequence: TGCGCCAGCAGCTACGCGGGACAGGGGAGCTATGGCTACACCTTC. Translating gives CASSYAGQGSYGYTF.

The chain joins TRBV6-1 to TRBJ2-7; 9 bases match TRBD1. Trimming cost V 3 bases and J 3 bases; bases outside gene matches: 6. The germline V gene encodes CDR1 MNHNS and CDR2 SASEGT. The CDR3 consists of 15 residues. The CDR3 is CASSDPGQGGYEQYF. DNA of the CDR3: TGTGCCAGCAGTGATCCGGGACAGGGCGGCTACGAGCAGTACTTC.

The V and J genes are TRBV6-4 and TRBJ2-7; 9 bases match TRBD1. The V and J ends lost 4 bases and 5 bases, in that order; junction bases with no gene match: 12. From germline, CDR1 is MRHNA and CDR2 SNTAGT. The CDR3 has 16 residues. The CDR3 loop is CASSVGGTGIYDEQYF. CDR3 in DNA: TGTGCCAGCAGTGTAGGTGGGACAGGGATCTACGACGAGCAGTACTTC.

The chain recombines TRBV27 with TRBJ1-1; D call uncertain. The CDR3 covers 9 residues. CDR1 is MNHEY, CDR2 SMNVEV, per germline (reference sequence). The CDR3 bases are TGTGGGAACAGCACTGAAGCTTTCTTT. It encodes CGNSTEAFF.

V usage is TRBV10-3 and J usage is TRBJ2-1; TRBD2 aligns across 9 bases. Trimming cost V 0 bases and J 8 bases; bases outside gene matches: 14. Germline assignment: CDR1 ENHRY and CDR2 SYGVKD. CDR3 length: 18 residues. CDR3 DNA: TGTGCCATCAGTGAGTCGAAGGCAAGGGCTAGCGGGATATATGAGCAGTTCTTC. Translation: CAISESKARASGIYEQFF.

The CDR3 loop is CASSLRDRVQPQHF. CDR3 bases: TGTGCCAGCAGCTTAAGGGACAGGGTTCAGCCCCAGCATTTT. This chain links TRBV7-8 with TRBJ1-5; 9 bases line up with TRBD1. Trimming took 2 bases from V and 6 from J; bases not matched to a gene: 2. Looked up from germline, CDR1 is SGHVS and CDR2 is FQNEAQ. CDR3 length equals 14 residues. The full variable domain, rest sourced from reference TRBV7-8 and TRBJ1-5, is GAGVSQSPRYKVAKRGQDVALRCDPISGHVSLFWYQQALGQGPEFLTYFQNEAQLDKSGLPSDRFFAERPEGSVSTLKIQRTQQEDSAVYLCASSLRDRVQPQHFGDGTRLSIL.

Note on this clone: A much larger clone sits a single nucleotide away, making a read error possible. V and J are TRBV13 and TRBJ1-3; no clear D gene. The CDR3 runs 14 residues. Germline CDR1 is PRHDT and CDR2 is FYEKMQ (reference sequence). V dropped 0 bases and J dropped 2 bases, with 5 bases sitting between them. The CDR3 sequence: CASSLGAPGNTIYF. The CDR3 bases are TGTGCCAGCAGCTTAGGAGCCCCTGGAAACACCATATATTTT.

The chain carries TRBV10-2 and TRBJ2-3; 8 bases agree with TRBD2. The CDR3 length is 15 residues. V lost 3 bases, J lost 5 bases, and 7 bases stayed unmatched. CDR1 and CDR2 from the germline V gene are WSHSY and SAAADI. The CDR3 sequence is CASSEAGRGGDTQYF. CDR3 nucleotides: TGCGCCAGCAGTGAAGCCGGGAGGGGGGGAGATACGCAGTATTTT.

V usage is TRBV2 and J usage is TRBJ1-2; 8 nucleotides line up with TRBD1. The junction had 5 bases not matched to a gene; V was cut back by 3 bases and J by 5 bases. This CDR3 has 14 amino acids. CDR1 is SNHLY, CDR2 FYNNEI, per germline. The CDR3 spells CASSDYRDRYGYTF. In DNA form, the CDR3 reads TGTGCCAGCAGTGACTATAGGGACAGGTATGGCTACACCTTC.

The chain recombines TRBV15 with TRBJ2-3; D ambiguous. The V end lost 1 base, the J end lost 1 base, and 3 bases lay between the germline ends. This CDR3 has 13 residues. CDR1 is LNHNV, CDR2 YYDKDF, per germline (reference sequence). The CDR3: CATSRAGTDTQYF. The CDR3 nucleotides are TGTGCCACCAGCAGAGCCGGCACAGATACGCAGTATTTT.

This clone was picked up a small number of times. The V call is TRBV27, the J call TRBJ1-6; 8 bases match TRBD1. Per the germline V gene, CDR1 is MNHEY and CDR2 is SMNVEV (reference sequence). V lost 8 bases and J lost 8; bases outside the gene matches: 5. The CDR3 is made up of 13 amino acids. The CDR3 bases are TGTGCCAGCGTGGCGGACAGGGATTCACCCCTCCACTTT. Translated: CASVADRDSPLHF.

V is TRBV6-5 and J is TRBJ1-2; D is ambiguous. Per germline, CDR1 MNHEY and CDR2 SVGAGI. The CDR3 length is 15 residues. The ends were cut back, 2 bases at V and 4 bases at J, with 14 bases in the middle. The CDR3 nucleotides are TGTGCCAGCAGTTACCAAAACCGGGTCTTCTATGGCTACACCTTC. Protein sequence: CASSYQNRVFYGYTF.